A selection of T cell receptor beta chains follows, all from one sample in a study of blood T cell repertoires in COVID-19. Assay: immunoSEQ multiplex PCR; the TCRdb copy retains only in-frame clones and omits some. The data contain 150,000 to 200,000 clones, more than 75% of them singletons. Source material: peripheral blood. The receptors stem from a man aged 35 to 55 with active or convalescent COVID-19. CDR3s include the opening cysteine and the closing phenylalanine or tryptophan. Each record gives: D gene, clone size, J gene, V gene, CDR3 protein, CDR3 DNA. The D gene is left open where the match is weak. Clone size, where shown, is once, few, many, or a class for clones that have expanded.

d_gene: TRBD1
abundance: .
j_gene: TRBJ1-2
v_gene: TRBV27
CDR3aa: CASSLQGGNGYTF
CDR3nt: TGTGCCAGCAGTTTACAAGGGGGCAATGGCTACACCTTC

d_gene: .
abundance: .
j_gene: TRBJ2-1
v_gene: TRBV4-1
CDR3aa: CASSQMVGNEQFF
CDR3nt: TGCGCCAGCAGCCAAATGGTCGGCAATGAGCAGTTCTTC

d_gene: .
abundance: .
j_gene: TRBJ2-7
v_gene: TRBV28
CDR3aa: CASSWTTQTYEQYF
CDR3nt: TGTGCCAGCAGTTGGACAACCCAAACTTACGAGCAGTACTTC

d_gene: .
abundance: .
j_gene: TRBJ2-3
v_gene: TRBV5-1
CDR3aa: CASSPNPTTTDTQYF
CDR3nt: TGCGCCAGCAGCCCCAACCCCACTACCACAGATACGCAGTATTTT

d_gene: .
abundance: .
j_gene: TRBJ1-2
v_gene: TRBV19
CDR3aa: CASSIDRSRDYGYTF
CDR3nt: TGTGCCAGTAGTATAGATCGGTCGAGGGACTATGGCTACACCTTC

d_gene: .
abundance: .
j_gene: TRBJ2-1
v_gene: TRBV11-2
CDR3aa: CASSLGSSYNEQFF
CDR3nt: TGTGCCAGCAGCTTAGGGAGCTCCTACAATGAGCAGTTCTTC

d_gene: .
abundance: .
j_gene: TRBJ1-2
v_gene: TRBV6-5
CDR3aa: CASTRGIYGYTF
CDR3nt: TGTGCCAGCACAAGGGGGATCTATGGCTACACCTTC

d_gene: .
abundance: .
j_gene: TRBJ1-6
v_gene: TRBV7-2
CDR3aa: CASSLAHQTSSYNSPLHF
CDR3nt: TGTGCCAGCAGCTTAGCGCATCAGACTAGCTCCTATAATTCACCCCTCCACTTT

d_gene: .
abundance: .
j_gene: TRBJ1-1
v_gene: TRBV5-4
CDR3aa: CASSQDWVTEAFF
CDR3nt: TGTGCCAGCAGCCAGGATTGGGTCACTGAAGCTTTCTTT

d_gene: .
abundance: few
j_gene: TRBJ2-2
v_gene: TRBV5-1
CDR3aa: CASSPGHGELFF
CDR3nt: TGCGCCAGCAGCCCAGGGCACGGGGAGCTGTTTTTT

d_gene: .
abundance: .
j_gene: TRBJ1-2
v_gene: TRBV6-2/TRBV6-3
CDR3aa: CASSYSAGGARGYTF
CDR3nt: TGTGCCAGCAGTTACTCGGCAGGAGGTGCCCGAGGCTACACCTTC

d_gene: .
abundance: .
j_gene: TRBJ1-1
v_gene: TRBV11-2
CDR3aa: CASSLGGNTEAFF
CDR3nt: TGTGCCAGCAGCTTAGGCGGGAACACTGAAGCTTTCTTT

d_gene: TRBD1
abundance: .
j_gene: TRBJ2-7
v_gene: TRBV18
CDR3aa: CASSTKDRAYEQYF
CDR3nt: TGTGCCAGCTCAACCAAGGACAGGGCCTACGAGCAGTACTTC

d_gene: .
abundance: few
j_gene: TRBJ1-6
v_gene: TRBV7-9
CDR3aa: CASSPWAEAGNSPLHF
CDR3nt: TGTGCCAGCAGCCCGTGGGCAGAAGCCGGTAATTCACCCCTCCACTTT

d_gene: .
abundance: .
j_gene: TRBJ1-2
v_gene: TRBV5-4
CDR3aa: CASTSTSTPYGYTF
CDR3nt: TGTGCCAGCACCTCGACTTCAACCCCCTATGGCTACACCTTC

d_gene: TRBD1
abundance: .
j_gene: TRBJ2-1
v_gene: TRBV19
CDR3aa: CASSTTGPSNEQFF
CDR3nt: TGTGCCAGTAGTACGACAGGGCCCTCCAATGAGCAGTTCTTC

d_gene: .
abundance: .
j_gene: TRBJ1-5
v_gene: TRBV19
CDR3aa: CASAGSHSNQPQHF
CDR3nt: TGTGCCAGCGCAGGAAGCCATAGCAATCAGCCCCAGCATTTT

d_gene: .
abundance: .
j_gene: TRBJ2-3
v_gene: TRBV11-3
CDR3aa: CASSPRTGTDTQYF
CDR3nt: TGTGCCAGCAGCCCGCGGACAGGCACAGATACGCAGTATTTT

d_gene: .
abundance: .
j_gene: TRBJ1-1
v_gene: TRBV19
CDR3aa: CASSIGPLGGTEAFF
CDR3nt: TGTGCCAGTAGTATAGGGCCCCTGGGGGGCACTGAAGCTTTCTTT

d_gene: .
abundance: .
j_gene: TRBJ1-3
v_gene: TRBV7-9
CDR3aa: CASSLLDRRSSGNTIYF
CDR3nt: TGTGCCAGCAGCTTATTAGACAGGAGAAGCTCTGGAAACACCATATATTTT

d_gene: .
abundance: once
j_gene: TRBJ2-3
v_gene: TRBV5-1
CDR3aa: CASSRILSTDTQYF
CDR3nt: TGCGCCAGCAGCAGAATTCTAAGCACAGATACGCAGTATTTT

d_gene: TRBD2
abundance: .
j_gene: TRBJ2-7
v_gene: TRBV7-9
CDR3aa: CASSAGLAGDLYEQYF
CDR3nt: TGTGCCAGCAGTGCGGGGCTAGCGGGAGATCTATACGAGCAGTACTTC

d_gene: TRBD1
abundance: .
j_gene: TRBJ1-2
v_gene: TRBV24-1
CDR3aa: CATSDPGRQGPPANYGYTF
CDR3nt: TGTGCCACCAGTGATCCCGGGAGACAGGGGCCACCAGCTAACTATGGCTACACCTTC

d_gene: TRBD1
abundance: once
j_gene: TRBJ2-7
v_gene: TRBV28
CDR3aa: CASSLYQTTGQYEYEQYF
CDR3nt: TGTGCCAGCAGTTTATACCAAACCACGGGACAGTATGAGTACGAGCAGTACTTC

d_gene: .
abundance: .
j_gene: TRBJ2-7
v_gene: TRBV19
CDR3aa: CASSRKQGNYEQYF
CDR3nt: TGTGCCAGTAGTAGGAAACAGGGAAATTACGAGCAGTACTTC

d_gene: .
abundance: once
j_gene: TRBJ2-1
v_gene: TRBV7-9
CDR3aa: CASSLILHKNNEQFF
CDR3nt: TGTGCCAGCAGCTTAATACTACATAAAAACAATGAGCAGTTCTTC

d_gene: .
abundance: once
j_gene: TRBJ1-1
v_gene: TRBV2
CDR3aa: CASSVAGAVGNTEAFF
CDR3nt: TGTGCCAGCAGTGTAGCAGGGGCAGTGGGGAACACTGAAGCTTTCTTT

d_gene: TRBD1
abundance: .
j_gene: TRBJ1-5
v_gene: TRBV28
CDR3aa: CASSLSYGTVYSNQPQHF
CDR3nt: TGTGCCAGCAGTTTATCCTACGGGACAGTCTATAGCAATCAGCCCCAGCATTTT

d_gene: .
abundance: .
j_gene: TRBJ2-7
v_gene: TRBV27
CDR3aa: CASRPWGGYEQYF
CDR3nt: TGTGCCAGCAGGCCCTGGGGAGGCTACGAGCAGTACTTC

d_gene: .
abundance: .
j_gene: TRBJ2-4
v_gene: TRBV3-1/TRBV3-2
CDR3aa: CASSQAQGAKNIQYF
CDR3nt: TGTGCCAGCAGCCAAGCACAGGGAGCCAAAAACATTCAGTACTTC

d_gene: .
abundance: once
j_gene: TRBJ2-1
v_gene: TRBV4-1
CDR3aa: CASSPREPNNNEQFF
CDR3nt: TGCGCCAGCAGCCCACGGGAGCCGAATAACAATGAGCAGTTCTTC

d_gene: TRBD1
abundance: .
j_gene: TRBJ1-4
v_gene: TRBV6-1
CDR3aa: CASSEIEDRDGGKLFF
CDR3nt: TGTGCCAGCAGTGAAATTGAAGACAGGGACGGAGGAAAACTGTTTTTT

d_gene: TRBD2
abundance: .
j_gene: TRBJ2-4
v_gene: TRBV9
CDR3aa: CASSVGASGGLSIQYF
CDR3nt: TGTGCCAGCAGCGTAGGGGCTAGCGGGGGCTTGAGCATTCAGTACTTC

d_gene: TRBD2
abundance: .
j_gene: TRBJ2-1
v_gene: TRBV4-3
CDR3aa: CASSQDLTGGYNEQFF
CDR3nt: TGCGCCAGCAGCCAAGATCTCACGGGGGGTTACAATGAGCAGTTCTTC

d_gene: .
abundance: once
j_gene: TRBJ2-2
v_gene: TRBV4-1
CDR3aa: CASSQGGEWTGELFF
CDR3nt: TGCGCCAGCAGCCAAGGCGGGGAATGGACCGGGGAGCTGTTTTTT

d_gene: TRBD1
abundance: .
j_gene: TRBJ1-2
v_gene: TRBV14
CDR3aa: CARPRGDTNYGYTF
CDR3nt: TGTGCCAGACCCAGGGGGGACACGAACTATGGCTACACCTTC

d_gene: .
abundance: .
j_gene: TRBJ1-3
v_gene: TRBV27
CDR3aa: CASSLRGSSGNTIYF
CDR3nt: TGTGCCAGCAGTTTACGGGGGAGCTCTGGAAACACCATATATTTT

d_gene: TRBD1
abundance: .
j_gene: TRBJ1-4
v_gene: TRBV28
CDR3aa: CASSLSPDRVDEKLFF
CDR3nt: TGTGCCAGCAGTTTATCCCCAGACAGGGTCGATGAAAAACTGTTTTTT

d_gene: .
abundance: few
j_gene: TRBJ1-5
v_gene: TRBV2
CDR3aa: CASSPTGSGSNQPQHF
CDR3nt: TGTGCCAGCAGTCCCACAGGGTCGGGTAGCAATCAGCCCCAGCATTTT

d_gene: .
abundance: once
j_gene: TRBJ1-3
v_gene: TRBV19
CDR3aa: CASSIDRGIGNTIYF
CDR3nt: TGTGCCAGTAGTATAGATCGAGGGATTGGAAACACCATATATTTT

d_gene: .
abundance: .
j_gene: TRBJ1-1
v_gene: TRBV28
CDR3aa: CASSPGYENTEAFF
CDR3nt: TGTGCCAGCAGTCCCGGGTACGAGAACACTGAAGCTTTCTTT

d_gene: .
abundance: .
j_gene: TRBJ1-2
v_gene: TRBV7-2
CDR3aa: CASSLEPANYGYTF
CDR3nt: TGTGCCAGCAGCTTAGAACCAGCTAACTATGGCTACACCTTC

d_gene: TRBD1
abundance: .
j_gene: TRBJ1-1
v_gene: TRBV2
CDR3aa: CASSAGQGLNTEAFF
CDR3nt: TGTGCCAGCAGTGCGGGACAGGGGCTGAACACTGAAGCTTTCTTT

d_gene: TRBD2
abundance: .
j_gene: TRBJ2-7
v_gene: TRBV11-2
CDR3aa: CASSLDSGASYEQYF
CDR3nt: TGTGCCAGCAGCTTAGATAGCGGGGCATCCTACGAGCAGTACTTC

d_gene: .
abundance: .
j_gene: TRBJ2-7
v_gene: TRBV7-5
CDR3aa: CVRSLSGGYSYEQYF
CDR3nt: TGTGTCAGAAGCTTATCAGGGGGGTACTCCTACGAGCAGTACTTC

d_gene: .
abundance: once
j_gene: TRBJ1-2
v_gene: TRBV7-9
CDR3aa: CASSLGGGMVLGYTF
CDR3nt: TGTGCCAGCAGCTTAGGGGGAGGGATGGTTCTTGGCTACACCTTC